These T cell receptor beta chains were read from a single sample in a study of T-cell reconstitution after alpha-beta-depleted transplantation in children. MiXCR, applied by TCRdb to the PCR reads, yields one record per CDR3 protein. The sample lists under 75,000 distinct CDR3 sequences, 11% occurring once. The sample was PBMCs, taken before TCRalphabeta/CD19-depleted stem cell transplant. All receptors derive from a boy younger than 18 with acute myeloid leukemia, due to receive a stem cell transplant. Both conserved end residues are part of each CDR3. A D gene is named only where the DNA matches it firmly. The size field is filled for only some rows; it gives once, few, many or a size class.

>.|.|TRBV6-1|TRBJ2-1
CASSLGTPAHNEQFF
TGTGCCAGCAGTCTCGGGACACCAGCCCACAATGAGCAGTTCTTC
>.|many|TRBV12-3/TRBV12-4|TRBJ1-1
CASTRTGRPMNTEAFF
TGTGCCAGCACCAGGACGGGGAGGCCAATGAACACTGAAGCTTTCTTT
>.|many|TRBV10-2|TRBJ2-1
CASRDGRGNYNEQFF
TGCGCCAGCAGAGACGGCAGGGGCAACTACAATGAGCAGTTCTTC
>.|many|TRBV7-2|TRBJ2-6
CASSLDHRQANVLTF
TGTGCCAGCAGCTTAGATCACAGACAGGCCAACGTCCTGACTTTC
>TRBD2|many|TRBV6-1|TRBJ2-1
CASSDPRGVSYNEQFF
TGTGCCAGCAGTGACCCCCGGGGGGTCTCCTACAATGAGCAGTTCTTC
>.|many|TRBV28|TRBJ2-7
CASGPITYEQYF
TGTGCCAGCGGTCCTATTACCTACGAGCAGTACTTC
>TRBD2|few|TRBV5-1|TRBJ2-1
CASSLGTSMHEQFF
TGCGCCAGCAGCCTCGGGACTAGCATGCATGAGCAGTTCTTC
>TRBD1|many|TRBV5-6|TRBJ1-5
CASSFGDRINQPQHF
TGTGCCAGCAGCTTCGGGGACAGGATCAATCAGCCCCAGCATTTT
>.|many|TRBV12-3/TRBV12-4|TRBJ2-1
CASSGPGGEQFF
TGTGCCAGCAGTGGGCCCGGGGGTGAGCAGTTCTTC
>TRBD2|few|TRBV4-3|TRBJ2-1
CASSRLAGGQYNEQFF
TGCGCCAGCAGCCGACTAGCGGGAGGCCAATACAATGAGCAGTTCTTC
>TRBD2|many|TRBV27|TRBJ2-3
CASSLSGTSGSYRTDTQYF
TGTGCCAGCAGTTTATCGGGGACTAGCGGGAGTTACCGCACAGATACGCAGTATTTT
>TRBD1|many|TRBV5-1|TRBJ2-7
CASSHYRGPYEQYF
TGCGCCAGCAGCCATTACAGGGGGCCGTACGAGCAGTACTTC
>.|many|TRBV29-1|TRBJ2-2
CSATYILTGELFF
TGCAGCGCGACATACATCCTCACCGGGGAGCTGTTTTTT
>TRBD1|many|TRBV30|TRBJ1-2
CAWRTRTGHGYTF
TGTGCCTGGAGAACAAGGACAGGGCATGGCTACACCTTC
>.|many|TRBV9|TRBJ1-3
CASSVVDSSISGNTIYF
TGTGCCAGCAGCGTAGTGGACAGTTCGATCTCTGGAAACACCATATATTTT
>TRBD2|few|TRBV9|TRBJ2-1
CASSFSGVAWNEQFF
TGTGCCAGCAGTTTTAGCGGGGTTGCGTGGAATGAGCAGTTCTTC
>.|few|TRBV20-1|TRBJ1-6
CSARDIRRGRSPLHF
TGCAGTGCTAGAGATATTCGCAGGGGACGATCACCCCTCCACTTT
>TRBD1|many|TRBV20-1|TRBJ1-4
CSVALGQGWKKLFF
TGCAGTGTTGCTTTGGGACAGGGGTGGAAAAAACTGTTTTTT
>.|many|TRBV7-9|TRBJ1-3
CASSATGSPTVYF
TGTGCCAGCAGCGCCACAGGCAGCCCCACAGTATATTTT
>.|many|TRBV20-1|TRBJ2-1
CSANTLPLRWDNEQFF
TGCAGTGCCAACACTCTACCCCTCAGGTGGGACAATGAGCAGTTCTTC
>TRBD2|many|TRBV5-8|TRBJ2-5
CASSLVVRGVETQYF
TGTGCCAGCAGCTTGGTGGTGCGGGGGGTCGAGACCCAGTACTTC
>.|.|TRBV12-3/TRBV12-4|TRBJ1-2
CASSHPLTSSEGVNYGYTF
TGTGCCAGCAGTCACCCCTTAACCTCTAGCGAGGGGGTTAACTATGGCTACACCTTC
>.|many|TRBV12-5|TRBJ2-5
CASATDGLRETQYF
TGTGCTAGTGCTACGGACGGGCTTAGGGAGACCCAGTACTTC
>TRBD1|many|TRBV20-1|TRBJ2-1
CSAGRTGLDEQFF
TGCAGTGCTGGCCGGACAGGGCTGGATGAGCAGTTCTTC
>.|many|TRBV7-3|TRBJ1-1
CASSLYGGMNTEAFF
TGTGCCAGCAGCTTATATGGGGGGATGAACACTGAAGCTTTCTTT
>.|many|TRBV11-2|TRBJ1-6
CASSYQRTGSSPLHF
TGTGCCAGCAGCTACCAGCGAACAGGTTCTTCACCCCTCCACTTT
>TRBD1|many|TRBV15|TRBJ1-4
CATSRDPGQGVKLFF
TGTGCCACCAGCAGAGATCCAGGACAGGGGGTAAAACTGTTTTTT
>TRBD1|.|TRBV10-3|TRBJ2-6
CTITIRLTGANSGANVLTF
TGTACCATCACCATACGCCTGACAGGGGCCAACTCTGGGGCCAACGTCCTGACTTTC
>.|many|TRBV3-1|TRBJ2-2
CASSQVDGELFF
TGTGCCAGCAGCCAAGTAGACGGGGAGCTGTTTTTT
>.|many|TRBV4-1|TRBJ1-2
CASSQDDTYGYTF
TGCGCCAGCAGCCAAGATGATACCTATGGCTACACCTTC
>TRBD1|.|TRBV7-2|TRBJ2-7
CASSFMGQVGF
TGTGCCAGCAGCTTCATGGGACAGGTGGGCTTC
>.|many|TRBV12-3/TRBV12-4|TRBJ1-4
CATAWEGNEKLFF
TGTGCCACCGCATGGGAGGGGAATGAAAAACTGTTTTTT
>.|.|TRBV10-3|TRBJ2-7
CAISWTGTYEQYF
TGTGCCATCAGTTGGACTGGTACCTACGAGCAGTACTTC
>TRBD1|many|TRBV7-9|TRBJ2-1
CASSVKTGQGAMNEQFF
TGTGCCAGCAGCGTAAAGACGGGACAGGGGGCGATGAATGAGCAGTTCTTC
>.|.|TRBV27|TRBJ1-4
CASSSPPRGEKLFF
TGTGCCAGCAGTTCTCCCCCCCGGGGAGAAAAACTGTTTTTT
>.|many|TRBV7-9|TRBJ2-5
CASSLAGKGETQYF
TGTGCCAGCAGCTTAGCAGGAAAAGGAGAGACCCAGTACTTC
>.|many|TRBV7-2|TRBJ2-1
CASSPQRSSYNEQFF
TGTGCCAGCAGCCCCCAACGGAGCTCCTACAATGAGCAGTTCTTC
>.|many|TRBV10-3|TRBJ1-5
CAISEGSNQPQHF
TGTGCCATCAGTGAAGGGAGCAATCAGCCCCAGCATTTT
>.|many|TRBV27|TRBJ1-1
CASSLGKLGDTEAFF
TGTGCCAGCAGTCTCGGGAAGTTGGGGGACACTGAAGCTTTCTTT
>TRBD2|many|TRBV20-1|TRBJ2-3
CSARGDGLAGAKDTQYF
TGCAGTGCTAGGGGAGATGGACTAGCGGGGGCGAAAGATACGCAGTATTTT
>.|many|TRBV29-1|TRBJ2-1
CSVAGRAYNEQFF
TGCAGCGTTGCGGGACGAGCCTACAATGAGCAGTTCTTC